This T cell receptor (beta chain) was captured by sequencing in a study of T-cell reconstitution after alpha-beta-depleted transplantation in children. This CDR3 spans 16 amino acids. CDR1 and CDR2 (germline): SGHRS, YFSETQ. Trimming pared 1 base from V and 1 base from J, leaving 11 bases between. Unique molecular identifiers were incorporated when the TCRbeta library was constructed. TCRdb redid the calling of the PCR reads with MiXCR, one entry per CDR3 protein. This sample carries some 400,000 distinct CDR3 sequences, roughly 21% of them seen once, and the ten largest clones take 3% to 4%. The chain joins TRBV5-1 to TRBJ2-2; no clear D. The clonotype originates from a human donor who donated a stem cell graft to a child with acute myeloid leukemia. Sequenced here: PBMCs from the stem cell graft donor, sampled from the stem cell graft. The CDR3 spells CASSLFGQRNTGELFF. CDR3 nucleotide sequence: TGCGCCAGCAGCTTGTTCGGCCAGCGGAACACCGGGGAGCTGTTTTTT.